In this sample, the clone carrying this T cell receptor (beta chain) turned up many times. What it binds is unknown. TCR beta VDJ combinations and CDR3 sequences were profiled from genomic DNA. One entry per CDR3 protein, called by TCRdb with MiXCR from the reads. Among some 130,000 distinct CDR3 sequences listed, 41% were seen once. This sample stems from a study of CD8+CD57+ T cells in acquired aplastic anemia. Overall study context: On average, sorted CD4+ and CD8+ cells gave about 3.1 ug of DNA. An average of roughly 10 million reads for CD4+ cells was obtained from healthy donors.

General study points: Between patients and controls, CD8+ Simpson's diversity did not vary significantly.

CDR1 is SGHRS, CDR2 YFSETQ, per germline. CDR3 length: 14 amino acids. V trimming: 5 bases; J trimming: 4 bases; junction bases outside the gene matches: 3. Input material: sorted CD4+, CD8+, or CD8+CD57+ T cells (not recorded which) from PBMCs. This clonotype was sampled from a human donor in good health, serving as a control. This sequence joins TRBV5-1 and TRBJ2-2, with 9 bases that match TRBD1. The CDR3 protein is CASRDRGFTGELFF. DNA of the CDR3: TGCGCCAGCAGGGACAGGGGATTCACCGGGGAGCTGTTTTTT.